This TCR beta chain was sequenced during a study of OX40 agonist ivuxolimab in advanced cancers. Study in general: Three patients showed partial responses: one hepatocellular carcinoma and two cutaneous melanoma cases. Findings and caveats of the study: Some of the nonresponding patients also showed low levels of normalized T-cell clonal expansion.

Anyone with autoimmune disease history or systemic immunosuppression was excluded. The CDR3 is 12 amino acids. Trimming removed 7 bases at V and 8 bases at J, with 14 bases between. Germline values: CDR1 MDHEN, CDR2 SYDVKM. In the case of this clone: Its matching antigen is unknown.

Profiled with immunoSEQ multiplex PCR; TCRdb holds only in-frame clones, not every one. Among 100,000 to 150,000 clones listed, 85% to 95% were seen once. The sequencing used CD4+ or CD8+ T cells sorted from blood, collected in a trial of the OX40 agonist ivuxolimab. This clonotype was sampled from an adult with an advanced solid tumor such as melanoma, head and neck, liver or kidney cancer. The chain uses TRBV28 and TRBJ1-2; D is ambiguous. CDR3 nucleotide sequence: TGTGCCAGCATCAAGGCGAGGGAAGGCTACACCTTC. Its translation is CASIKAREGYTF.